One sample yielded the 32 T cell receptor beta chains listed below, sequenced in a study of early T cells in non-severe SARS-CoV-2 infection. TCRdb redid the calling of the 5' RACE reads with MiXCR, one entry per CDR3 protein. The sample records about 28,000 distinct CDR3 sequences, about 6% being singletons. Sequencing was performed on whole blood. Receptors originate from an adult who was a healthcare worker with PCR-confirmed SARS-CoV-2 infection or an uninfected control (not recorded which).

This chain joins TRBV3-1 and TRBJ1-1; tentative D call: TRBD1 (6 bases). Germline-derived CDR1 and CDR2 are LGHDT and YNNKEL (reference sequence). Trimming shortened V by 6 bases and J by 0 bases, and 11 bases separated the two germline ends. The CDR3 extends over 14 amino acids. CDR3 loop: CASSRGHLNTEAFF. The CDR3 DNA is TGTGCCAGCAGTCGGGGACACCTGAACACTGAAGCTTTCTTT.

In its sample, this clonotype ranks as medium-sized. The chain joins TRBV29-1 to TRBJ2-2; no clear D. In germline, CDR1 is SQVTM, CDR2 ANQGSEA. The V end lost 4 bases, the J end lost 0 bases, and 3 bases lay between the germline ends. The length of the CDR3 is 12 residues. The CDR3 loop is CSVAANTGELFF. CDR3 DNA: TGCAGCGTTGCAGCGAACACCGGGGAGCTGTTTTTT.

This clonotype was recorded many times. This rearrangement joins TRBV20-1 to TRBJ1-2, with 10 bases matching TRBD1. CDR1 is DFQATT, CDR2 SNEGSKA, per germline (reference sequence). The CDR3 length is 17 residues. The V gene end was trimmed by 1 base and the J gene end by 2 bases; junction bases not matched to a gene: 10. The CDR3 loop is CSARGDLAGQGNYGYTF. The CDR3 DNA reads as TGCAGTGCTAGAGGTGATCTGGCGGGACAGGGGAACTATGGCTACACCTTC.

This clonotype has ten or more counts. One junction end does not reproduce the germline sequence, and a read error may be involved. The chain uses TRBV24-1 and TRBJ2-3, with unresolved D. CDR1 KGHDR and CDR2 SFDVKD come from the germline V gene. The CDR3 has 15 amino acids. The CDR3 nucleotides are TGTGCCACCAATGATGCATCATTAAGCACAGATACGCAGTATTTT. It is translated as CATNDASLSTDTQYF.

A few counts support this clonotype. The J gene is TRBJ2-3, the V gene TRBV6-2 or TRBV6-3; 12 nucleotides line up with TRBD2. After removal of 7 bases from V and 4 bases from J, the junction contained 12 bases not matched to a gene. Germline CDR1 and CDR2: MNHEY and SVGEGT. The CDR3 totals 17 residues. This chain's CDR3 is CASTQLTSGRDPDTQYF. The CDR3 nucleotides are TGTGCCAGCACCCAACTGACTAGCGGGAGAGACCCAGATACGCAGTATTTT.

At least ten counts were recorded for this clonotype. The chain recombines TRBV30 with TRBJ2-3, with D possibly matching TRBD2 (6 bases). CDR1 is GTSNPN, CDR2 SVGIG, per germline (reference sequence). Trimming took 5 bases from V and 5 from J, leaving 8 bases between them. CDR3 length: 11 amino acids. CDR3 region: CAWVSGDTQYF. The DNA for the CDR3 is TGTGCCTGGGTTAGCGGAGATACGCAGTATTTT.

This chain connects TRBV20-1 to TRBJ2-7; possible D gene TRBD1, 6 bases. Germline loops: CDR1 DFQATT, CDR2 SNEGSKA (reference sequence). This CDR3 is built from 12 residues. V was pared by 6 bases and J by 1 base, with 10 bases between. CDR3 DNA: TGCAGTGCAGACAGGAGTTCCTACGAGCAGTACTTC. Protein: CSADRSSYEQYF.

This clonotype has at least ten counts. The chain recombines TRBV14 with TRBJ2-5; 11 bases map to TRBD1. This CDR3 spans 16 amino acids. The trim removed 0 bases at V and 6 bases at J, leaving 6 bases unmatched. Germline V lookup: CDR1 SGHDN, CDR2 FVKESK. The CDR3 sequence is CASSQDGTGGIKTQYF. CDR3 bases: TGTGCCAGCAGCCAAGACGGGACAGGGGGTATCAAGACCCAGTACTTC.

There are many counts of this clonotype. The chain has TRBV28 and TRBJ2-5; possibly TRBD1 for D (6 bases). Trimming removed 3 bases at V and 0 bases at J, with 11 bases between. Germline-derived CDR1 and CDR2 are MDHEN and SYDVKM. The CDR3 has 15 residues. The DNA of the CDR3 is TGTGCCAGCAGTTTGATTTGGGGGCACCAAGAGACCCAGTACTTC. Translating gives CASSLIWGHQETQYF.

A note on this clonotype: A read error may produce the germline difference seen at one junction end. V usage is TRBV6-2 or TRBV6-3 and J usage is TRBJ1-2; TRBD1 is a possible D gene (6 bases). The CDR3 extends over 19 amino acids. Germline lookup yields CDR1 MNHEY and CDR2 SVGEGT. The CDR3 region has the DNA TGTGCCAGCAGTCCGGCAGATAGGACAGCACGATTCCTTACCTATGGCTGCACCTTC. This sequence encodes CASSPADRTARFLTYGCTF.

This clonotype was counted ten times or more. The gene calls are TRBV6-5 and TRBJ1-5; D is uncertain. This CDR3 has 13 amino acids. Per the germline V gene, CDR1 is MNHEY and CDR2 is SVGAGI. Trimming left V 2 bases short and J 7 bases short, with 9 bases between. The CDR3 region is CASSYNPMQPQHF. The CDR3 nucleotides read TGTGCCAGCAGTTACAACCCGATGCAGCCCCAGCATTTT.

This clonotype has ten or more counts. The chain employs TRBV19 and TRBJ2-1; 7 bases agree with TRBD1. The CDR3 sequence is 12 residues long. The germline CDR1 and CDR2 sequences are LNHDA and SQIVND (reference sequence). The junction had 6 bases not matched to a gene; V was cut back by 6 bases and J by 10 bases. As DNA, the CDR3 is TGTGCCAGTAGCCAAGACAGGGCCGAGCAGTTCTTC. Amino acids: CASSQDRAEQFF.

J is TRBJ2-7 and V is TRBV5-1; 10 nucleotides agree with TRBD1. CDR3 length: 15 residues. V was clipped by 5 bases and J by 2 bases; unmatched bases: 7. CDR1 SGHRS and CDR2 YFSETQ come from the germline V gene. The CDR3 DNA is TGCGCCAGCAGGCCCGGGACAGGGGTGCCCTACGAGCAGTACTTC. Translating it yields CASRPGTGVPYEQYF. The full variable domain, its missing parts supplied by reference TRBV5-1 and TRBJ2-7, is KAGVTQTPRYLIKTRGQQVTLSCSPISGHRSVSWYQQTPGQGLQFLFEYFSETQRNKGNFPGRFSGRQFSNSRSEMNVSTLELGDSALYLCASRPGTGVPYEQYFGPGTRLTVT.

This clonotype showed up many times. The V gene is TRBV6-6, the J gene TRBJ2-5; 9 bases fit TRBD1. The CDR3 is 15 amino acids. Germline lookup yields CDR1 MNHNY and CDR2 SVGAGI (reference sequence). V gave up 6 bases and J gave up 1 base; unmatched junction bases: 6. The CDR3 region has the DNA TGTGCCAGCAGCCCGGACAGGGGCATCCAAGAGACCCAGTACTTC. Its protein product is CASSPDRGIQETQYF.

This clonotype was seen ten or more times. This rearrangement joins TRBV20-1 to TRBJ2-7; 10 bases agree with TRBD2. Looked up from germline, CDR1 is DFQATT and CDR2 is SNEGSKA (reference sequence). There are 13 residues in the CDR3. V gave up 0 bases and J gave up 10 bases; unmatched junction bases: 6. CDR3 nucleotide sequence: TGCAGTGCTAGAGATATCCTAGCGGGAGAACAGTACTTC. This sequence encodes CSARDILAGEQYF.

In this sample, this clonotype turned up many times. The J gene is TRBJ2-5, the V gene TRBV20-1; 9 nucleotides agree with TRBD2. CDR1 is DFQATT, CDR2 SNEGSKA, per germline (reference sequence). Trimming took 2 bases from V and 3 from J; bases not matched to a gene: 1. This CDR3 is 13 amino acids long. The CDR3 sequence: CSARLAGKETQYF. The DNA of the CDR3 is TGCAGTGCTAGACTAGCGGGGAAAGAGACCCAGTACTTC.

This clonotype was observed many times. The chain has TRBV21-1 and TRBJ1-1; the table names TRBD1, a call not compared with the DNA. TRBV21-1 is noted as a pseudogene. CDR3 length: 15 amino acids. CDR3: CASSKGEGIDTEAFF. The CDR3 DNA sequence: TGTGCCAGCAGCAAAGGCGAGGGGATAGACACTGAAGCTTTCTTT.

This clonotype was observed many times. The rearrangement uses TRBV4-3 and TRBJ1-1, with D perhaps matching TRBD1 (5 bases). Germline lookup yields CDR1 LGHNA and CDR2 YSLEER. Between the trimmed V and J ends, which lost 1 base and 7 bases, there was a span of 13 bases. CDR3 length: 14 amino acids. The chain's CDR3 is CASSQGPGPFEAFF. The CDR3 nucleotides read TGCGCCAGCAGCCAAGGACCGGGACCATTTGAAGCTTTCTTT.

This clonotype showed up many times. V usage is TRBV20-1 and J usage is TRBJ2-1; 10 bases map to TRBD2. Germline V gene sequence: CDR1 DFQATT, CDR2 SNEGSKA (reference sequence). Germline trimming cut 5 bases from V and 1 base from J; bases unmatched to any gene: 5. This CDR3 is built from 15 residues. CDR3 amino acids: CSASSGSLSYNEQFF. CDR3 nucleotides: TGCAGTGCTTCTAGCGGGAGCTTGTCCTACAATGAGCAGTTCTTC.

This clonotype was counted at least ten times. The chain is built from TRBV12-3 or TRBV12-4 and TRBJ2-5; the match to TRBD2 covers 10 bases. The V gene end was trimmed by 5 bases and the J gene end by 7 bases; junction bases not matched to a gene: 10. This CDR3 spans 15 amino acids. CDR3 sequence (DNA): TGTGCCAGCAGTGAAACGGGACTAGCGTCAGGGACCCAGTACTTC. Amino acid sequence: CASSETGLASGTQYF.

The sample holds many counts of this clonotype. This chain uses TRBV5-1 with TRBJ2-7; 7 nucleotides align to TRBD1. The CDR3 loop spans 15 amino acids. V trimming: 5 bases; J trimming: 0 bases; junction bases outside the gene matches: 8. Per germline, CDR1 SGHRS and CDR2 YFSETQ. The CDR3 spells CASRGAGTDSYEQYF. The CDR3 DNA reads as TGCGCCAGCAGAGGAGCCGGGACAGACTCCTACGAGCAGTACTTC.

In this sample, this clonotype turned up many times. The CDR3 reads CSAPTSGSTDTQYF. CDR3 DNA: TGCAGTGCTCCTACTAGCGGAAGCACAGATACGCAGTATTTT. The chain joins TRBV20-1 to TRBJ2-3, with 8 bases aligning to TRBD2. Unmatched junction bases numbered 4, after V lost 5 bases and J lost 0 bases. The germline gives CDR1 DFQATT, CDR2 SNEGSKA (reference sequence). This CDR3 spans 14 amino acids.

This clonotype was detected many times. This CDR3 is CATSREGRMGTGELFF. The CDR3 DNA reads TGTGCCACCAGCAGAGAGGGACGTATGGGGACCGGGGAGCTGTTTTTT. This rearrangement joins TRBV15 to TRBJ2-2, with D possibly being TRBD1 or TRBD2 (5 bases each). Trimming left V 0 bases short and J 5 bases short, with 13 bases between. There are 16 residues in the CDR3. The germline gives CDR1 LNHNV, CDR2 YYDKDF (reference sequence).

There are many counts of this clonotype. The V call is TRBV30, the J call TRBJ2-5; 11 bases are a match to TRBD2. There are 13 residues in the CDR3. Germline V gives CDR1 GTSNPN, CDR2 SVGIG (reference sequence). Trimming removed 6 bases from V and 6 bases from J; junction bases left unmatched: 6. CDR3 bases: TGTGCCTGTAGGACTAGCGGGCCACAGACCCAGTACTTC. Protein product: CACRTSGPQTQYF.

At least ten counts were recorded for this clonotype. The rearrangement links TRBV20-1 to TRBJ2-1; the match to TRBD2 covers 9 bases. CDR3 length: 15 amino acids. The germline gives CDR1 DFQATT, CDR2 SNEGSKA (reference sequence). The V and J ends lost 0 bases and 5 bases, in that order; junction bases with no gene match: 5. This CDR3 reads CSARDVASGDNEQFF. The CDR3 bases are TGCAGTGCTAGAGATGTGGCTAGCGGGGACAATGAGCAGTTCTTC.

This clonotype was detected many times. The J gene is TRBJ2-5, the V gene TRBV12-3 or TRBV12-4; 10 nucleotides line up with TRBD2. CDR3 length: 15 residues. V shed 3 bases, J shed 4 bases, and the junction held 5 bases outside the gene matches. The CDR3 loop is CASSFSSGSTETQYF. In nucleotides, the CDR3 is TGTGCCAGCAGTTTTTCTAGCGGGAGTACAGAGACCCAGTACTTC.

The sample holds a few counts of this clonotype. The chain carries TRBV28 and TRBJ1-1; D possibly corresponds to TRBD1 (6 bases). CDR1 MDHEN and CDR2 SYDVKM come from the germline V gene. V was trimmed by 5 bases and J by 2 bases, leaving 12 bases between them. The CDR3 is 14 amino acids. DNA of the CDR3: TGTGCCAGCAGTCCCGGGACACTTAACACTGAAGCTTTCTTT. It specifies CASSPGTLNTEAFF. The whole variable domain, filled in from reference TRBV28 and TRBJ1-1, reads DVKVTQSSRYLVKRTGEKVFLECVQDMDHENMFWYRQDPGLGLRLIYFSYDVKMKEKGDIPEGYSVSREKKERFSLILESASTNQTSMYLCASSPGTLNTEAFFGQGTRLTVV.

This clonotype has only one observation. The chain is built from TRBV7-8 and TRBJ2-4; D possibly corresponds to TRBD2 (6 bases). Trimming removed 3 bases at V and 0 bases at J, with 18 bases between. The CDR3 is 18 residues long. Looked up from germline, CDR1 is SGHVS and CDR2 is FQNEAQ. In nucleotides, the CDR3 is TGTGCCAGCAGCTTTTCAACTTGGCGGGGTCTAGCCAAAAACATTCAGTACTTC. Translated: CASSFSTWRGLAKNIQYF.

This clonotype is large (0.1 to 1%) by share. The chain links TRBV9 to TRBJ2-1; D ambiguous. Trimming shortened V by 4 bases and J by 7 bases, and 12 bases separated the two germline ends. This CDR3 contains 13 residues. The germline V gene has CDR1 SGDLS and CDR2 YYNGEE. The CDR3 DNA sequence: TGTGCCAGCAGCCCCTCAGTGAGTAATGAGCAGTTCTTC. It translates to CASSPSVSNEQFF.

The sample holds many counts of this clonotype. The rearrangement uses TRBV7-3 and TRBJ2-2; D gene ambiguous. Germline V gives CDR1 SGHTA, CDR2 FQGTGA. The CDR3 totals 14 residues. The germline V and J ends were trimmed by 4 bases and 1 base, with 7 bases remaining between them. The CDR3 reads CASSWTENTGELFF. The CDR3 DNA reads as TGTGCCAGCAGCTGGACCGAGAACACCGGGGAGCTGTTTTTT.

This clonotype was counted ten times or more. Compared with germline, one end of the junction differs, possibly owing to a read error. The chain joins TRBV6-6 to TRBJ2-1; 9 bases line up with TRBD1. The CDR3 sequence is 12 residues long. CDR1 MNHNY and CDR2 SVGAGI come from the germline V gene (reference sequence). The DNA of the CDR3 is TGTGCCAGCAGCTCACAGGGACAGGGAAGGGTCTTC. The encoded protein is CASSSQGQGRVF.

This clonotype was observed at least ten times. The chain joins TRBV20-1 to TRBJ2-1; 9 bases are shared with TRBD2. Germline CDR1 reads DFQATT; CDR2 reads SNEGSKA (reference sequence). V trimming: 0 bases; J trimming: 8 bases; junction bases outside the gene matches: 14. This CDR3 region has 17 residues. The CDR3 protein is CSARDISRREGLHEQFF. CDR3 bases: TGCAGTGCTAGAGACATATCTAGGCGGGAGGGCCTTCATGAGCAGTTCTTC.